This T cell receptor beta chain stems from a study of beta chain features in type 1 diabetes. V lost 6 bases and J lost 0, with 5 bases in between. The CDR3 runs 11 residues. Germline V gene sequence: CDR1 DFQATT, CDR2 SNEGSKA (reference sequence). Of note for this clone: Its antigen is unidentified.

Each donor gave one heparinised blood draw averaging roughly 100 mL. The sequenced template was cDNA made from the entire isolated RNA. Using immunoSEQ multiplex PCR, the repertoire was profiled, and TCRdb retains in-frame clones only, with some absent. Here the sample spans about 640,000 clones, roughly 12% being singletons. Study-level points and caveats: In all four CD4+ subsets, TCRB CDR3 length was significantly, moderately reduced in type 1 diabetes. Diminished insertions and augmented deletions at VDJ junctions characterized type 1 diabetes patients. The naive, central memory and Treg TCRB repertoires of patients appeared to be more similar to one another than those of healthy donors.

What was sequenced was naive CD4+ T cells from blood. The receptor's source is a man aged 30-40 years with type 1 diabetes. The rearrangement uses TRBV20-1 and TRBJ1-1; D not resolved. CDR3 bases: TGCAGTGCCTCCATGAACACTGAAGCTTTCTTT. Translating gives CSASMNTEAFF.